Presented here are 12 T cell receptor beta chains from one specimen sequenced in a study of regulatory T cells in long-lasting Graves disease. Construction of TCR beta libraries relied on iRepertoire HTBI primers and on Arm-PCR targeting CDR3 regions. One entry per CDR3 protein, called by TCRdb with MiXCR from the multiplex PCR reads. The data contain 450,000 to 700,000 distinct CDR3 sequences, around an eighth of them singletons. Time point meaning: newly diagnosed GD, antithyroid drugs for less than 3 months. PBMC-extracted RNA yielded the TCR library. These data were also filed under a second study, of T cells in Graves' hyperthyroidism and ophthalmopathy.

The sequencing used peripheral blood mononuclear cells (PBMCs), collected at new diagnosis, from a patient treated with antithyroid drugs. The receptor source for this set is a young man with Graves disease.

This chain links TRBV6-4 with TRBJ2-1; the D is unclear. CDR1 MRHNA and CDR2 SNTAGT come from the germline V gene. CDR3 length: 16 residues. Trimming stripped 0 bases from V and 0 bases from J, with 9 bases between. CDR3: CASSDSGRGSYNEQFF. DNA for the CDR3: TGTGCCAGCAGTGACTCGGGCAGAGGCTCCTACAATGAGCAGTTCTTC.

This clonotype was counted at least ten times. The chain links TRBV12-3 or TRBV12-4 to TRBJ1-1; TRBD1 matches 8 bases. Trimming at V came to 4 bases and at J to 0 bases, leaving 4 bases not matched to a gene. The CDR3 loop spans 15 amino acids. Here the CDR3 reads CASSYQTGVNTEAFF. CDR3 coding DNA: TGTGCCAGCAGTTACCAGACAGGGGTGAACACTGAAGCTTTCTTT.

This clonotype was found many times. V gene TRBV2 combines with J gene TRBJ2-1, with no clear D. This CDR3 is built from 14 residues. The germline CDR1 and CDR2 sequences are SNHLY and FYNNEI. Deletions cut 0 bases from V and 12 bases from J, with 15 bases between. CDR3 in amino acids: CASSEARFDRRQFF. DNA for the CDR3: TGTGCCAGCAGTGAAGCGCGGTTCGACCGGAGGCAGTTCTTC. Filled out from reference TRBV2 and TRBJ2-1, the complete variable domain reads EPEVTQTPSHQVTQMGQEVILRCVPISNHLYFYWYRQILGQKVEFLVSFYNNEISEKSEIFDDQFSVERPDGSNFTLKIRSTKLEDSAMYFCASSEARFDRRQFFGPGTRLTVL.

The chain recombines TRBV6-6 with TRBJ1-2; 8 bases line up with TRBD1. Trimming cost V 0 bases and J 7 bases; bases outside gene matches: 7. The CDR3 has 15 residues. Germline V gives CDR1 MNHNY, CDR2 SVGAGI (reference sequence). CDR3 region: CASSYSPQGAGGYTF. The CDR3 DNA follows: TGTGCCAGCAGTTACTCACCCCAGGGGGCAGGTGGCTACACCTTC.

This clonotype was detected many times. The chain recombines TRBV20-1 with TRBJ2-1; 12 bases are shared with TRBD2. The germline V gene has CDR1 DFQATT and CDR2 SNEGSKA (reference sequence). J lost 3 bases, V lost 0 bases, and 12 bases had no gene match. This CDR3 is 19 amino acids long. The CDR3 is CSARDGRTLAGGRYNEQFF. The CDR3 bases are TGCAGTGCTAGAGATGGGCGTACACTAGCGGGAGGACGCTACAATGAGCAGTTCTTC.

In its sample, this clonotype was seen many times. J is TRBJ2-7 and V is TRBV6-9, with a weak D call TRBD2 (5 bases). Germline V lookup: CDR1 MNHGY, CDR2 SVAAGI. This CDR3 is built from 15 residues. With 3 bases removed from V and 0 bases from J, the gap between germline ends came to 12 bases. CDR3 nucleotide sequence: TGTGCCAGCAGTTACGCCGGAGGTCCCTCCTACGAGCAGTACTTC. Amino acids: CASSYAGGPSYEQYF.

This clonotype was recorded many times. V and J are TRBV3-1 and TRBJ1-1; D is undetermined. Deletions cut 1 base from V and 3 bases from J, with 6 bases between. This CDR3 comprises 13 residues. Per germline, CDR1 LGHDT and CDR2 YNNKEL (reference sequence). The CDR3 sequence: CASSQAGYTEAFF. The CDR3 nucleotides read TGTGCCAGCAGCCAAGCAGGCTACACTGAAGCTTTCTTT. Full variable domain (rest looked up from reference TRBV3-1 and TRBJ1-1): DTAVSQTPKYLVTQMGNDKSIKCEQNLGHDTMYWYKQDSKKFLKIMFSYNNKELIINETVPNRFSPKSPDKAHLNLHINSLELGDSAVYFCASSQAGYTEAFFGQGTRLTVV.

This clonotype was seen ten or more times. The V and J genes are TRBV12-3 or TRBV12-4 and TRBJ2-5; unclear D gene. This CDR3 comprises 12 residues. Trimming pared 6 bases from V and 3 bases from J, leaving 8 bases between. The CDR3, as DNA: TGTGCCAGCAGGGCCTTGGAAGAGACCCAGTACTTC. Protein sequence: CASRALEETQYF.

There are many counts of this clonotype. This rearrangement joins TRBV19 to TRBJ1-2; D is perhaps TRBD1 (6 bases). With 8 bases removed from V and 4 bases from J, the gap between germline ends came to 17 bases. The CDR3 is 14 amino acids. Germline loops: CDR1 LNHDA, CDR2 SQIVND (reference sequence). The CDR3 bases are TGTGCCAGTTCTATGGACAGCGAGGTCTATGGCTACACCTTC. Translating gives CASSMDSEVYGYTF.

V usage is TRBV9 and J usage is TRBJ2-2; D perhaps matches TRBD2 (6 bases). Deletions cut 0 bases from V and 1 base from J, with 10 bases between. The CDR3 extends over 16 amino acids. Germline CDR1 SGDLS, CDR2 YYNGEE. Here the CDR3 DNA reads TGTGCCAGCAGCGTAGGCGCGGGGAAGAACACCGGGGAGCTGTTTTTT. Protein sequence: CASSVGAGKNTGELFF. Full variable domain (missing parts from reference TRBV9 and TRBJ2-2): DSGVTQTPKHLITATGQRVTLRCSPRSGDLSVYWYQQSLDQGLQFLIQYYNGEERAKGNILERFSAQQFPDLHSELNLSSLELGDSALYFCASSVGAGKNTGELFFGEGSRLTVL.

There are many counts of this clonotype. The chain uses TRBV7-9 and TRBJ2-1; D is unclear. V was cut by 2 bases and J by 1 base, with 6 bases left in between. The germline CDR1 and CDR2 sequences are SEHNR and FQNEAQ (reference sequence). CDR3 length: 14 amino acids. CDR3 loop: CASSLFGSYNEQFF. CDR3 DNA sequence: TGTGCCAGCAGCTTATTTGGTTCCTACAATGAGCAGTTCTTC. The whole variable domain, filled in from reference TRBV7-9 and TRBJ2-1, reads DTGVSQNPRHKITKRGQNVTFRCDPISEHNRLYWYRQTLGQGPEFLTYFQNEAQLEKSRLLSDRFSAERPKGSFSTLEIQRTEQGDSAMYLCASSLFGSYNEQFFGPGTRLTVL.

This rearrangement joins TRBV5-4 to TRBJ2-6; 8 bases agree with TRBD1. CDR3 length equals 19 residues. Trimming cost V 3 bases and J 4 bases; bases outside gene matches: 15. Germline-derived CDR1 and CDR2 are SGHNT and YYREEE (reference sequence). The CDR3, as DNA: TGTGCCAGCAGCTCTAAGACCCGGACAGGGCTTGCCGGGGCCAACGTCCTGACTTTC. It encodes CASSSKTRTGLAGANVLTF.